Listed below are T cell receptor beta chains from one sample, sequenced in a study of graft-versus-host responses after intestinal transplantation. This table comes from immunoSEQ multiplex PCR, and its TCRdb copy is limited to in-frame clones, with some not included. The data hold over 100,000 clones, with roughly 92% observed a single time. Antigens of these TCRs are unknown. The sequences come from unstimulated CD4+ T cells sorted from spleen or lymph node cells, collected before transplant. These receptors all come from a human donor who was the organ donor for an intestinal transplant. Both conserved end residues are part of each CDR3. Each record gives: CDR3 length, D gene, J gene, clone size, V gene, CDR3 DNA, CDR3 protein. The D gene is left open where the match is weak. Clone size is given for some rows only: seen once, a few or many times, or a class if the clone is expanded.

len: 14
d_gene: -
j_gene: TRBJ2-7
abundance: -
v_gene: TRBV5-7
CDR3nt: TGTGCCAGCAGCTCATGGGACCGAACCTACGAGCAGTACTTC
CDR3aa: CASSSWDRTYEQYF

len: 13
d_gene: TRBD1
j_gene: TRBJ1-1
abundance: -
v_gene: TRBV7-9
CDR3nt: TGTGCCAGCAGCTTAGCAGGGGGCTACGAAGCTTTCTTT
CDR3aa: CASSLAGGYEAFF

len: 15
d_gene: TRBD1
j_gene: TRBJ1-4
abundance: -
v_gene: TRBV14
CDR3nt: TGTGCCAGCAGCTACTGGGACAGGGGAAGTGAAAAACTGTTTTTT
CDR3aa: CASSYWDRGSEKLFF

len: 15
d_gene: TRBD2
j_gene: TRBJ2-5
abundance: -
v_gene: TRBV5-1
CDR3nt: TGCGCCAGCAGCTTGGCTAGCGGGTACCAAGAGACCCAGTACTTC
CDR3aa: CASSLASGYQETQYF

len: 15
d_gene: -
j_gene: TRBJ1-3
abundance: -
v_gene: TRBV28
CDR3nt: TGTGCCAGCAGGGGAGGGAGGGACTCTGGAAACACCATATATTTT
CDR3aa: CASRGGRDSGNTIYF

len: 14
d_gene: -
j_gene: TRBJ2-7
abundance: -
v_gene: TRBV6-5
CDR3nt: TGTGCCAGCAGTGAATGGAGGGGCTCCTACGAGCAGTACTTC
CDR3aa: CASSEWRGSYEQYF

len: 16
d_gene: TRBD1
j_gene: TRBJ1-2
abundance: once
v_gene: TRBV7-9
CDR3nt: TGTGCCAGCAGCTTGTTGTCCGGGACAGGGACGGGTGGCTACACCTTC
CDR3aa: CASSLLSGTGTGGYTF

len: 12
d_gene: -
j_gene: TRBJ2-7
abundance: -
v_gene: TRBV5-5
CDR3nt: TGTGCCAGCAGCCCTAGCTCCTACGAGCAGTACTTC
CDR3aa: CASSPSSYEQYF

len: 17
d_gene: -
j_gene: TRBJ2-3
abundance: -
v_gene: TRBV10-2
CDR3nt: TGCGCCAGCAGTGAGTCCGGGGCAGGAATCAGCACAGATACGCAGTATTTT
CDR3aa: CASSESGAGISTDTQYF

len: 15
d_gene: -
j_gene: TRBJ2-5
abundance: -
v_gene: TRBV19
CDR3nt: TGTGCCAGTAGTAACGCTCTTAGCGGCCAAGAGACCCAGTACTTC
CDR3aa: CASSNALSGQETQYF

len: 15
d_gene: TRBD1
j_gene: TRBJ1-2
abundance: -
v_gene: TRBV30
CDR3nt: TGTGCCTGGAGTCAAGGACAGGGGGATAACTATGGCTACACCTTC
CDR3aa: CAWSQGQGDNYGYTF

len: 12
d_gene: -
j_gene: TRBJ2-3
abundance: once
v_gene: TRBV28
CDR3nt: TGTGCCAGCAGTGCACCGTGGGATACGCAGTATTTT
CDR3aa: CASSAPWDTQYF

len: 16
d_gene: -
j_gene: TRBJ2-7
abundance: once
v_gene: TRBV5-7
CDR3nt: TGTGCCAGCAGCTTGGTCCCAGGGAGGAGTTCGGGAGAGCAGTACTTC
CDR3aa: CASSLVPGRSSGEQYF

len: 15
d_gene: TRBD2
j_gene: TRBJ2-7
abundance: -
v_gene: TRBV7-8
CDR3nt: TGTGCCAGCAGCTTGGGGACTAGCGCCACCTACGAGCAGTACTTC
CDR3aa: CASSLGTSATYEQYF

len: 12
d_gene: -
j_gene: TRBJ1-1
abundance: -
v_gene: TRBV19
CDR3nt: TGTGCCAGTACACCCGGGGGCACCTTTGCTTTCTTT
CDR3aa: CASTPGGTFAFF

len: 12
d_gene: -
j_gene: TRBJ2-2
abundance: -
v_gene: TRBV11-2
CDR3nt: TGTGCCAGCACCTTTAGCGCAGGGGAGCTGTTTTTT
CDR3aa: CASTFSAGELFF

len: 14
d_gene: TRBD2
j_gene: TRBJ2-7
abundance: -
v_gene: TRBV28
CDR3nt: TGTGCCAGCAGTAAGAGCGGGGTCTCCTACGAGCAGTACTTC
CDR3aa: CASSKSGVSYEQYF

len: 13
d_gene: -
j_gene: TRBJ2-5
abundance: -
v_gene: TRBV2
CDR3nt: TGTGCCAGCAGTGGACGGCGCCAAGAGACCCAGTACTTC
CDR3aa: CASSGRRQETQYF

len: 15
d_gene: -
j_gene: TRBJ1-4
abundance: -
v_gene: TRBV28
CDR3nt: TGTGCCAGCACTCCCCCGGGACCGGCAAATGAAAAACTGTTTTTT
CDR3aa: CASTPPGPANEKLFF

len: 13
d_gene: -
j_gene: TRBJ1-2
abundance: -
v_gene: TRBV18
CDR3nt: TGTGCCAGCTCACCACAGGGCCCCTATGGCTACACCTTC
CDR3aa: CASSPQGPYGYTF

len: 12
d_gene: TRBD1
j_gene: TRBJ2-7
abundance: -
v_gene: TRBV2
CDR3nt: TGTGCCAGCAGAGGGACAGGGAACGAGCAGTACTTC
CDR3aa: CASRGTGNEQYF

len: 13
d_gene: -
j_gene: TRBJ2-5
abundance: -
v_gene: TRBV5-1
CDR3nt: TGCGCCAGCAGCTTGGCGCCCGCGGAGACCCAGTACTTC
CDR3aa: CASSLAPAETQYF

len: 14
d_gene: -
j_gene: TRBJ1-2
abundance: -
v_gene: TRBV7-9
CDR3nt: TGTGCCAGCAGCCGACCAGGAGAGGGCTATGGCTACACCTTC
CDR3aa: CASSRPGEGYGYTF

len: 14
d_gene: -
j_gene: TRBJ2-7
abundance: -
v_gene: TRBV11-2
CDR3nt: TGTGCCAGCAGCTTATCCGGGCCCCCGGACGAGCAGTACTTC
CDR3aa: CASSLSGPPDEQYF

len: 15
d_gene: TRBD2
j_gene: TRBJ2-1
abundance: -
v_gene: TRBV18
CDR3nt: TGTGCCAGCTCAAGTCCAACCAGCGGGAGGAATGAGCAGTTCTTC
CDR3aa: CASSSPTSGRNEQFF

len: 14
d_gene: -
j_gene: TRBJ1-2
abundance: -
v_gene: TRBV28
CDR3nt: TGTGCCAGCAGTTTACCGCCCCTCGACGGGAGCTACACCTTC
CDR3aa: CASSLPPLDGSYTF

len: 15
d_gene: -
j_gene: TRBJ1-1
abundance: once
v_gene: TRBV5-1
CDR3nt: TGCGCCAGCAGCTTGAGTTCAGCCAAGAACACTGAAGCTTTCTTT
CDR3aa: CASSLSSAKNTEAFF

len: 15
d_gene: -
j_gene: TRBJ1-1
abundance: -
v_gene: TRBV7-3
CDR3nt: TGTGCCAGCAGCTTAGAAAGGGACACCCGGAACGAAGCTTTCTTT
CDR3aa: CASSLERDTRNEAFF

len: 14
d_gene: TRBD2
j_gene: TRBJ2-7
abundance: -
v_gene: TRBV6-5
CDR3nt: TGTGCCAGCGGTGGACTAGCGGGAGTGGGCGAGCAGTACTTC
CDR3aa: CASGGLAGVGEQYF

len: 17
d_gene: TRBD2
j_gene: TRBJ2-3
abundance: -
v_gene: TRBV28
CDR3nt: TGTGCCAGCAGCCTTCCCCAGACTAGCGGGAGGGTAGATACGCAGTATTTT
CDR3aa: CASSLPQTSGRVDTQYF

len: 14
d_gene: TRBD2
j_gene: TRBJ2-3
abundance: -
v_gene: TRBV5-1
CDR3nt: TGCGCCAGCTCGATGACTAGCGTACAAGATACGCAGTATTTT
CDR3aa: CASSMTSVQDTQYF

len: 16
d_gene: TRBD1
j_gene: TRBJ2-6
abundance: -
v_gene: TRBV2
CDR3nt: TGTGCCAGCAGTGCCACAGGGGGCGCTGGGGCCAACGTCCTGACTTTC
CDR3aa: CASSATGGAGANVLTF

len: 18
d_gene: TRBD2
j_gene: TRBJ2-7
abundance: -
v_gene: TRBV29-1
CDR3nt: TGCAGCGTGGGCGGACTAGCGGGAGTTAACGTGGGCTCCTACGAGCAGTACTTC
CDR3aa: CSVGGLAGVNVGSYEQYF

len: 14
d_gene: TRBD2
j_gene: TRBJ2-5
abundance: -
v_gene: TRBV29-1
CDR3nt: TGCAGCGGGACGGGACTAGCGGGAGAAGAGACCCAGTACTTC
CDR3aa: CSGTGLAGEETQYF

len: 16
d_gene: -
j_gene: TRBJ2-6
abundance: -
v_gene: TRBV28
CDR3nt: TGTGCCAGCAGTTTTGTAGATAGAACTGGGGCCAACGTCCTGACTTTC
CDR3aa: CASSFVDRTGANVLTF

len: 14
d_gene: -
j_gene: TRBJ2-3
abundance: -
v_gene: TRBV15
CDR3nt: TGTGCCACCAGCAGAGAACCCAACACAGATACGCAGTATTTT
CDR3aa: CATSREPNTDTQYF

len: 14
d_gene: -
j_gene: TRBJ1-1
abundance: few
v_gene: TRBV10-3
CDR3nt: TGTGCCATCACGGCACACCCCATGAACACTGAAGCTTTCTTT
CDR3aa: CAITAHPMNTEAFF

len: 15
d_gene: -
j_gene: TRBJ1-2
abundance: -
v_gene: TRBV6-5
CDR3nt: TGTGCCAGCAGTTACTTGGGGGTTGGGGACTATGGCTACACCTTC
CDR3aa: CASSYLGVGDYGYTF

len: 14
d_gene: -
j_gene: TRBJ2-1
abundance: -
v_gene: TRBV7-2
CDR3nt: TGTGCCAGCCTCTCCGAGGCCTCCGACGCTGAGCAGTTCTTC
CDR3aa: CASLSEASDAEQFF

len: 15
d_gene: -
j_gene: TRBJ1-5
abundance: -
v_gene: TRBV11-2
CDR3nt: TGTGCCAGCAGCCCCGGGACCCTTAGCAATCAGCCCCAGCATTTT
CDR3aa: CASSPGTLSNQPQHF

len: 17
d_gene: TRBD1
j_gene: TRBJ2-7
abundance: -
v_gene: TRBV27
CDR3nt: TGTGCCAGCAGTCCCCGCCCCACGACAGGGTACGTTAACGAGCAGTACTTC
CDR3aa: CASSPRPTTGYVNEQYF

len: 14
d_gene: -
j_gene: TRBJ2-7
abundance: once
v_gene: TRBV27
CDR3nt: TGTGCCAGCAGTCCCCGGGACGTTACCTACGAGCAGTACTTC
CDR3aa: CASSPRDVTYEQYF

len: 13
d_gene: TRBD2
j_gene: TRBJ2-7
abundance: -
v_gene: TRBV6-1
CDR3nt: TGTGCCAGTCGGACTAGCGGGAGGGACGAGCAGTACTTC
CDR3aa: CASRTSGRDEQYF

len: 16
d_gene: TRBD1
j_gene: TRBJ2-5
abundance: -
v_gene: TRBV19
CDR3nt: TGTGCCAGTAGTATAGGGACAGGGGTGTTTCAAGAGACCCAGTACTTC
CDR3aa: CASSIGTGVFQETQYF

len: 14
d_gene: -
j_gene: TRBJ2-5
abundance: -
v_gene: TRBV21-1
CDR3nt: TGTGCCAGCAGCTCCGCCGGGTCCGGGGGGACCCAGTACTTC
CDR3aa: CASSSAGSGGTQYF

len: 16
d_gene: TRBD1
j_gene: TRBJ2-7
abundance: -
v_gene: TRBV6-4
CDR3nt: TGTGCCAGCAGTGACTCTTCCGGGACAGGGATGGGCGAGCAGTACTTC
CDR3aa: CASSDSSGTGMGEQYF